Described below is a single T cell receptor beta chain sequence and its context. A second PCR of roughly 7 to 11 cycles used a sample-barcoded 5' primer and a J-beta primer mix. TCRdb independently ran MiXCR on the 5' RACE reads; one entry per CDR3 protein. The data show roughly 1,300,000 distinct CDR3 sequences, approximately 60% seen once. The sample comes from a study of blood T cells in healthy people across ages. The receptor was isolated from a man younger than 30 in good health. The sample consisted of blood.

The CDR3, as DNA: TGTGCCAGCAGTTACTCTACCTGGGCGAACACTGAAGCTTTCTTT. It codes for CASSYSTWANTEAFF. The rearrangement uses TRBV6-5 and TRBJ1-1; D uncertain. The germline CDR1 and CDR2 sequences are MNHEY and SVGAGI. The V end was cut by 0 bases, the J end by 1 base, with 9 bases between. This CDR3 comprises 15 residues.